One sample yielded the 8 T cell receptor beta chains listed below, sequenced in a study of response to subunit inactivated influenza vaccine. TCRdb processed the RT-PCR reads anew with MiXCR; each CDR3 protein has one entry. The sample has hundreds of thousands of distinct CDR3 sequences, 7.6% seen once. The sequences come from PBMCs from blood, collected around 25 months after vaccination. The receptors stem from a man in his fifties or sixties who received an inactivated influenza vaccine.

This clonotype was seen at least ten times. The V call is TRBV7-2, the J call TRBJ2-3; D is ambiguous. The V end was cut by 1 base, the J end by 6 bases, with 14 bases between. This CDR3 spans 15 amino acids. From germline, CDR1 is SGHTA and CDR2 FQGNSA. The CDR3 loop is CASSLVSPRSDTQYF. CDR3 bases: TGTGCCAGCAGCTTAGTTTCTCCGCGTTCTGATACGCAGTATTTT.

This clonotype occurred a few times. This chain connects TRBV7-2 to TRBJ2-7; D is unresolved. Trimming took 8 bases from V and 2 from J, leaving 13 bases between them. Looked up from germline, CDR1 is SGHTA and CDR2 is FQGNSA. This CDR3 contains 13 residues. The CDR3 is CASATGHPYEQYF. DNA of the CDR3: TGTGCCAGCGCAACCGGGCATCCCTACGAGCAGTACTTC. Using reference TRBV7-2 and TRBJ2-7 for the parts outside the CDR3, the full variable domain is GAGVSQSPSNKVTEKGKDVELRCDPISGHTALYWYRQSLGQGLEFLIYFQGNSAPDKSGLPSDRFSAERTGGSVSTLTIQRTQQEDSAVYLCASATGHPYEQYFGPGTRLTVT.

This clonotype occurred a few times. The CDR3 sequence: CASSLVIAGALTDTQYF. The DNA of the CDR3 is TGTGCCAGCAGCTTAGTTATAGCGGGGGCGCTCACAGATACGCAGTATTTT. The rearrangement joins TRBV7-2 to TRBJ2-3, with 9 bases aligning to TRBD2. Trimming at V came to 1 base and at J to 2 bases, leaving 7 bases not matched to a gene. CDR3 length: 17 amino acids. Germline V gives CDR1 SGHTA, CDR2 FQGNSA. The complete variable domain, with remaining parts taken from reference TRBV7-2 and TRBJ2-3, reads GAGVSQSPSNKVTEKGKDVELRCDPISGHTALYWYRQSLGQGLEFLIYFQGNSAPDKSGLPSDRFSAERTGGSVSTLTIQRTQQEDSAVYLCASSLVIAGALTDTQYFGPGTRLTVL.

This clonotype has ten or more counts. The genes are TRBV20-1 and TRBJ2-1, with 7 bases matching TRBD1. Trimming cost V 6 bases and J 4 bases; bases outside gene matches: 12. Germline V gene lookup returns CDR1 DFQATT and CDR2 SNEGSKA (reference sequence). The CDR3 runs 15 residues. CDR3 nucleotides: TGCAGTGCCCGGATCGGCACAGGGGAGTACAATGAGCAGTTCTTC. Translation gives CSARIGTGEYNEQFF.

The chain is built from TRBV6-2 or TRBV6-3 and TRBJ2-6; 9 bases align to TRBD2. Germline CDR1 and CDR2: MNHEY and SVGEGT. The CDR3 consists of 16 residues. Unmatched junction bases numbered 5, after V lost 6 bases and J lost 2 bases. The CDR3 DNA is TGTGCCAGCAGGATAGCGGGAGTAGCTGGGGCCAACGTCCTGACTTTC. This translates into CASRIAGVAGANVLTF.

This clonotype was seen more than once but under ten times. Sequence at one end of the junction differs from germline and may be a read error. This rearrangement joins TRBV20-1 to TRBJ1-5, with unresolved D. Per the germline V gene, CDR1 is DFQATT and CDR2 is SNEGSKA (reference sequence). The length of the CDR3 is 14 residues. DNA for the CDR3: TGCAGTGCCACACACGGGAACGGCAACCAGCCCCAGCATTTT. The encoded protein is CSATHGNGNQPQHF.

This clonotype was seen a few times. The J gene is TRBJ2-3, the V gene TRBV3-1, with TRBD2 identical over 7 bases. Per germline, CDR1 LGHDT and CDR2 YNNKEL (reference sequence). V was pared by 0 bases and J by 1 base, with 16 bases of the junction left unmatched. The CDR3 is 20 residues long. The CDR3 sequence is CASSQDTPGSSGICTDTQYF. DNA of the CDR3: TGTGCCAGCAGCCAAGATACCCCGGGCTCGAGCGGGATTTGCACAGATACGCAGTATTTT.

This clonotype was seen only a few times. V usage is TRBV5-8 and J usage is TRBJ1-5, with D tentatively TRBD1 (6 bases). The CDR3 loop spans 14 amino acids. V gave up 1 base and J gave up 7 bases, with 12 bases separating them. Germline V CDR1 and CDR2: SGHTS, YDEGEE. The CDR3 DNA follows: TGTGCCAGCAGCTTGTCCGGGGGCCTACAGCCCCAGCATTTT. Its protein product is CASSLSGGLQPQHF.